This TCR beta chain derives from a study of cytomegalovirus exposure and HLA in healthy donors. Study context: Researchers previously reported finding roughly 120 million unique TCR beta sequences from about 200 million T cells.

With 60 Vbeta and 13 Jbeta primers, the PCR was carried out. Here immunoSEQ multiplex PCR was the method, and the copy in TCRdb shows in-frame clones only, minus some. The sample yields some 150,000 clones, around 87% seen once. The ends lost 5 bases at V and 0 bases at J; junction bases unmatched: 8. The CDR3 totals 15 residues. Germline V gene lookup returns CDR1 SGHRS and CDR2 YFSETQ. The J gene is TRBJ2-7, the V gene TRBV5-1; 7 bases line up with TRBD2. Sequenced input: PBMCs. The TCR originated in a woman under 40 in good health and CMV-seronegative. DNA of the CDR3: TGCGCCAGCAGGTCCGGCGGGGGAAGCTCCTACGAGCAGTACTTC. Translation: CASRSGGGSSYEQYF.